The 21 T cell receptor beta chains below come from one sample, sequenced in a study of cytomegalovirus exposure and HLA in healthy donors. The PCR was carried out with 60 Vbeta primers and 13 Jbeta primers. The repertoire was sequenced with immunoSEQ multiplex PCR; TCRdb's copy has only in-frame clones and lacks some. The listing records 40,000 to 60,000 clones. The sequenced sample consisted of PBMCs. The receptors here all came from a female donor in good health and CMV-seronegative.

The rearrangement uses TRBV7-2 and TRBJ1-1; 8 positions match TRBD1. The CDR3 spans 14 residues. The ends lost 5 bases at V and 4 bases at J; junction bases unmatched: 6. Germline V gene data show CDR1 as SGHTA and CDR2 as FQGNSA. The DNA for the CDR3 is TGTGCCAGCAGCCCCGGACAGGGTCTCACTGAAGCTTTCTTT. Amino acids: CASSPGQGLTEAFF.

CDR3: CASSQVGRTYEQYF. CDR3 bases: TGCGCCAGCAGCCAAGTGGGCAGAACCTACGAGCAGTACTTC. The chain employs TRBV4-1 and TRBJ2-7; unclear D gene. Trimming took off 1 base at V and 2 bases at J, with 9 bases between the two ends. Germline values: CDR1 MGHRA, CDR2 YSYEKL. The CDR3 totals 14 residues.

CDR3 sequence reads: CASTRPPGGEKLFF. The CDR3, as DNA: TGTGCCAGCACCCGTCCCCCGGGGGGTGAAAAACTGTTTTTT. The chain joins TRBV2 to TRBJ1-4; tentatively, D is TRBD1 (5 bases). The CDR3 totals 14 residues. The germline V gene has CDR1 SNHLY and CDR2 FYNNEI. Trimming removed 7 bases from V and 7 bases from J, with 16 bases in between.

The genes are TRBV30 and TRBJ1-6; D is uncertain. Looked up from germline, CDR1 is GTSNPN and CDR2 is SVGIG (reference sequence). V was clipped by 2 bases and J by 0 bases, with 11 bases between them. The CDR3 loop spans 16 amino acids. This CDR3 reads CAWSFTVSSYNSPLHF. In nucleotides, the CDR3 is TGTGCCTGGAGTTTTACAGTGAGCTCCTATAATTCACCCCTCCACTTT. Full variable domain (missing parts from reference TRBV30 and TRBJ1-6): SQTIHQWPATLVQPVGSPLSLECTVEGTSNPNLYWYRQAAGRGLQLLFYSVGIGQISSEVPQNLSASRPQDRQFILSSKKLLLSDSGFYLCAWSFTVSSYNSPLHFGNGTRLTVT.

The chain uses TRBV10-1 and TRBJ2-7; tentatively, D is TRBD2 (6 bases). The germline CDR1 and CDR2 sequences are WNHNN and SYGVQD (reference sequence). Between the trimmed V and J ends, which lost 8 bases and 4 bases, there was a span of 18 bases. The CDR3 sequence is 14 residues long. The CDR3 is CASAHVGGTYEQYF. The CDR3 nucleotides are TGCGCCAGCGCCCACGTAGGCGGGACTTACGAGCAGTACTTC.

V is TRBV13 and J is TRBJ1-1; a possible D gene is TRBD1 (5 bases). The CDR3 is 15 amino acids. V lost 6 bases and J lost 2, with 16 bases in between. Germline-derived CDR1 and CDR2 are PRHDT and FYEKMQ (reference sequence). CDR3 sequence reads: CASRVLGQRNTEAFF. The CDR3 coding sequence is TGTGCCAGCAGAGTGTTGGGGCAGAGAAACACTGAAGCTTTCTTT.

This chain connects TRBV10-1 to TRBJ2-5; 8 bases match TRBD1. V was pared by 7 bases and J by 5 bases, with 12 bases of the junction left unmatched. The CDR3 extends over 15 amino acids. Germline V lookup: CDR1 WNHNN, CDR2 SYGVQD (reference sequence). CDR3 amino acids: CASMPSDRDKETQYF. The CDR3 DNA reads TGCGCCAGCATGCCCTCGGACAGGGACAAGGAGACCCAGTACTTC.

This sequence joins TRBV11-1 and TRBJ2-7, with a possible D match to TRBD1 (5 bases). Trimming stripped 6 bases from V and 6 bases from J, with 15 bases between. The CDR3 runs to 13 residues. CDR1 and CDR2 from the germline V gene are SGHAT and FQDESV (reference sequence). DNA for the CDR3: TGTGCCAGCAGACCAGACAGCCGTGTCGAGCAGTACTTC. Amino acid sequence: CASRPDSRVEQYF.

The chain employs TRBV30 and TRBJ1-3; no firm D call. Looked up from germline, CDR1 is GTSNPN and CDR2 is SVGIG (reference sequence). V was pared by 3 bases and J by 1 base, with 7 bases between. The CDR3 covers 13 residues. This CDR3 is CAWSEGSGNTIYF. The DNA for the CDR3 is TGTGCCTGGAGCGAGGGTTCTGGAAACACCATATATTTT.

The J gene is TRBJ1-1, the V gene TRBV4-3; D is undetermined. V lost 0 bases to trimming and J lost 5 bases, with 10 bases between them. Germline CDR1 is LGHNA and CDR2 is YSLEER. This CDR3 contains 14 residues. The CDR3: CASSQDLGRTEAFF. The CDR3 nucleotides read TGCGCCAGCAGCCAAGATTTAGGGAGGACTGAAGCTTTCTTT.

The rearrangement joins TRBV29-1 to TRBJ2-1, with D unresolved. The V gene lost 6 bases and the J gene lost 8 bases, with 14 bases spanning the gap. The CDR3 length is 12 residues. Germline CDR1 and CDR2: SQVTM and ANQGSEA. This chain's CDR3 is CSVLVVQDEQFF. The CDR3 DNA sequence: TGCAGCGTGTTGGTTGTCCAGGATGAGCAGTTCTTC.

The chain is built from TRBV18 and TRBJ2-3, with 11 bases matching TRBD2. The CDR3 sequence is 16 residues long. Germline CDR1 is KGHSH and CDR2 is LQKENI. Trimming at V came to 1 base and at J to 0 bases, leaving 0 bases not matched to a gene. The CDR3 here is CASSPLAGGSTDTQYF. The CDR3 DNA sequence: TGTGCCAGCTCACCACTAGCGGGGGGGAGCACAGATACGCAGTATTTT.

The rearrangement uses TRBV4-1 and TRBJ2-2, with TRBD2 identical over 8 bases. Germline CDR1 is MGHRA and CDR2 is YSYEKL. The CDR3 loop spans 15 amino acids. V gave up 5 bases and J gave up 2 bases; unmatched junction bases: 4. CDR3 bases: TGCGCCAGCAGCAGCGGGGGAGCAAACACCGGGGAGCTGTTTTTT. Translated: CASSSGGANTGELFF.

The chain is built from TRBV5-1 and TRBJ1-6, with no clear D. Trimming removed 1 base from V and 10 bases from J, with 12 bases in between. From germline, CDR1 is SGHRS and CDR2 YFSETQ. CDR3 length: 14 residues. The CDR3 sequence: CASSLPSDRSPLHF. The DNA of the CDR3 is TGCGCCAGCAGCTTGCCGAGCGATAGGTCACCCCTCCACTTT.

The V gene is TRBV5-1, the J gene TRBJ2-5, with TRBD1 identical over 7 bases. V gave up 2 bases and J gave up 2 bases; unmatched junction bases: 9. The germline CDR1 and CDR2 sequences are SGHRS and YFSETQ. CDR3 length equals 16 residues. Written as DNA, the CDR3 is TGCGCCAGCAGCTTTTCGGGGACAGTAGCACAAGAGACCCAGTACTTC. Amino acids: CASSFSGTVAQETQYF.

The gene calls are TRBV7-2 and TRBJ2-7, with 10 bases lining up with TRBD1. Germline V CDR1 and CDR2: SGHTA, FQGNSA. The CDR3 extends over 15 amino acids. The trim removed 4 bases at V and 0 bases at J, leaving 3 bases unmatched. The CDR3 is CASSSGTGDSYEQYF. The CDR3 DNA is TGTGCCAGCAGCTCAGGGACAGGGGACTCCTACGAGCAGTACTTC. The full variable domain, in which reference TRBV7-2 and TRBJ2-7 provide the parts outside the CDR3, is GAGVSQSPSNKVTEKGKDVELRCDPISGHTALYWYRQSLGQGLEFLIYFQGNSAPDKSGLPSDRFSAERTGGSVSTLTIQRTQQEDSAVYLCASSSGTGDSYEQYFGPGTRLTVT.

V gene TRBV29-1 combines with J gene TRBJ2-7; 9 bases fit TRBD1. The CDR3 runs 14 residues. The junction had 11 bases not matched to a gene; V was cut back by 4 bases and J by 7 bases. In germline, CDR1 is SQVTM, CDR2 ANQGSEA. CDR3 in amino acids: CSVVVDRGPREQYF. As DNA, the CDR3 is TGCAGCGTTGTGGTGGACAGGGGTCCTCGAGAGCAGTACTTC.

V gene TRBV18 combines with J gene TRBJ1-6; no clear D gene. The V gene lost 3 bases and the J gene lost 0 bases, with 21 bases spanning the gap. Germline loops: CDR1 KGHSH, CDR2 LQKENI. This CDR3 is 20 amino acids long. CDR3 amino acids: CASSPLRGSVGSSYNSPLHF. In DNA, the CDR3 is TGTGCCAGCTCACCCCTTCGGGGTTCTGTCGGGAGCTCCTATAATTCACCCCTCCACTTT.

V is TRBV7-9 and J is TRBJ1-2; 12 bases align to TRBD1. CDR3 size: 13 residues. Germline lookup yields CDR1 SEHNR and CDR2 FQNEAQ (reference sequence). J lost 8 bases, V lost 4 bases, and 2 bases had no gene match. CDR3 region: CASSSGTGGGYTF. Here the CDR3 DNA reads TGTGCCAGCAGCTCAGGGACAGGGGGCGGCTACACCTTC.

V gene TRBV7-3 combines with J gene TRBJ2-1; 9 positions agree with TRBD2. J lost 0 bases, V lost 3 bases, and 6 bases had no gene match. CDR1 is SGHTA, CDR2 FQGTGA, per germline. This CDR3 has 17 residues. The DNA for the CDR3 is TGTGCCAGCAGCTTGAGCGGGGGGAAAAGCTCCTACAATGAGCAGTTCTTC. Protein: CASSLSGGKSSYNEQFF.

The chain uses TRBV2 and TRBJ2-7; no reliable D call. V gave up 3 bases and J gave up 7 bases, with 13 bases separating them. Germline-derived CDR1 and CDR2 are SNHLY and FYNNEI. There are 13 residues in the CDR3. The CDR3 DNA reads TGTGCCAGCAGTGAGTCACCCTTCGAGGAGCAGTACTTC. It is translated as CASSESPFEEQYF.